The clone carrying this TCR beta chain was counted only a few times. Trimming cost V 1 base and J 2 bases; bases outside gene matches: 7. Germline values: CDR1 SGHAT, CDR2 FQNNGV. This CDR3 is built from 16 residues. This record belongs to a study of T cell repertoires in cytomegalovirus infection. MiXCR, applied by TCRdb to the reads, yields one record per CDR3 protein. The repertoire holds approximately 750,000 distinct CDR3 sequences, with 35% to 45% as singletons. The chain carries TRBV11-2 and TRBJ2-5, with 7 bases fitting TRBD2. Material: PBMCs. The sequence was collected from a human donor in good health (CMV status not recorded). Some clones in this sample may be carry-over from other donors' samples. CDR3 DNA: TGTGCCAGCAGCTTAGGAGGCGGGGGTCGGCAAGAGACCCAGTACTTC. Encoded protein: CASSLGGGGRQETQYF.